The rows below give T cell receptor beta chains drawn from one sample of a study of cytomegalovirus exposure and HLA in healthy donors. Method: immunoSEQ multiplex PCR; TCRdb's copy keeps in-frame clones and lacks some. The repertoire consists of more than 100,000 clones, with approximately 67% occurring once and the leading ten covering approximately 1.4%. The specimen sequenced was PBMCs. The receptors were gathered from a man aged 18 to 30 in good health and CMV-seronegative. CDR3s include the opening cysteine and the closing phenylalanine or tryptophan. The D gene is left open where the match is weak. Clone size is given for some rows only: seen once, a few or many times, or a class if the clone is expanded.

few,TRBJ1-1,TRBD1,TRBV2,TGTGCCAGCAGTAAGGGACAGCTGAACACTGAAGCTTTCTTT,CASSKGQLNTEAFF
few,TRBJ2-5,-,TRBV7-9,TGTGCCAGCAGCTACATACAGGGCCAAGAGACCCAGTACTTC,CASSYIQGQETQYF
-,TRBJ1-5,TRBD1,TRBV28,TGTGCCAGCAGTTCCCCCGGACAGGGGTTTGGTGCTGGCAATCAGCCCCAGCATTTT,CASSSPGQGFGAGNQPQHF
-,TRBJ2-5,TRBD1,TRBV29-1,TGCAGCGTTGAAGATCTTGAGGGGGCCCAAGAGACCCAGTACTTC,CSVEDLEGAQETQYF
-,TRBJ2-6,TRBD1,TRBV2,TGTGCCAGCAGTGGGGTAGGGACAGGGCAATCTGGGGCCAACGTCCTGACTTTC,CASSGVGTGQSGANVLTF
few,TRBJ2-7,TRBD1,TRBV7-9,TGTGCCAGCAGCCCTCCTCGGGACAGGGACTACGAGCAGTACTTC,CASSPPRDRDYEQYF
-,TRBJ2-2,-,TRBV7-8,TGTGCCAGCAGCTTAATTTCAGGGTGGTTGCAAAAACCTTATAATAACACCGGGGAGCTGTTTTTT,CASSLISGWLQKPYNNTGELFF
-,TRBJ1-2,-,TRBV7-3,TGTGCCAGCAGCTTAATCCAGGGTATAGGCTACCCCTTC,CASSLIQGIGYPF
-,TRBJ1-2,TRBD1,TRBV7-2,TGTGCCAGCAGCCCCCGGACAGGGTTTAACTATGGCTACACCTTC,CASSPRTGFNYGYTF
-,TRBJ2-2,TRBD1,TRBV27,TGTGCCAGCAGTTTATCGCAGGGACAGTCGAACACCGGGGAGCTGTTTTTT,CASSLSQGQSNTGELFF
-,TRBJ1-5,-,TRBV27,TGTGCCAGCAGTTTAGGGGGGGCCGGCCAGCCCCAGCATTTT,CASSLGGAGQPQHF
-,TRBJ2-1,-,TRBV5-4,TGTGCCAGCAGCCCGTCCACAGACGATGAGCAGTTCTTC,CASSPSTDDEQFF
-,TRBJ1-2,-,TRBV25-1,TGTGCCAGCAGTGAGCCTGGGGAGTACCGCGGCTACACCTTC,CASSEPGEYRGYTF
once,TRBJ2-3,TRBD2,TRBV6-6,TGTGCCAGCTCTCGGGAGCGGGAGACAGATACGCAGTATTTT,CASSRERETDTQYF
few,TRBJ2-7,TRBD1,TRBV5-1,TGCGCCAGCAGCAAGTCTCAGGGGGTAGGAGAGCAGTACTTC,CASSKSQGVGEQYF
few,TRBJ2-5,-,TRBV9,TGTGCCAGCAGCGGGGGGGGGCCCAGAGAGACCCAGTACTTC,CASSGGGPRETQYF
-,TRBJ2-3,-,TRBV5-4,TGTGCCAGCAGCCCCCCCGGGGTACGGCAAGATATCTGGTATTTT,CASSPPGVRQDIWYF
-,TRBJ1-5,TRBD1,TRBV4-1,TGCGCCAGCAGCCAAACACTGACAGGGGTCGGGCAGCCCCAGCATTTT,CASSQTLTGVGQPQHF
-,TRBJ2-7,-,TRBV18,TGTGCCAGCTCAGGACCGACTAGTCCCTACGAGCAGTACTTC,CASSGPTSPYEQYF
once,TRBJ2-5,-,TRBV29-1,TGCAGCGTTGCTGATTGGGGGGGCGCAGAGACCCAGTACTTC,CSVADWGGAETQYF
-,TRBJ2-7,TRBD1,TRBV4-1,TGCGCCAGCAGCCCGACCCCGGGACAGGTCTACGAGCAGTACTTC,CASSPTPGQVYEQYF
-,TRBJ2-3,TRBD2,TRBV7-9,TGTGCCAGCAGCCCCGGGACTATGGGGGGTTCGGATACGCAGTATTTT,CASSPGTMGGSDTQYF
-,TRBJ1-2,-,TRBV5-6,TGTGCCAGCAGCTCAGGGATCAGCTACACCTTC,CASSSGISYTF
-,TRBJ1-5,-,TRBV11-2,TGTGCCAGCAGCCCCGACAGAACCAATCAGCCCCAGCATTTT,CASSPDRTNQPQHF
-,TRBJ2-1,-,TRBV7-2,TGTGCCAGCAGCTTAGTGCGGGGCAATGAGCAGTTCTTC,CASSLVRGNEQFF
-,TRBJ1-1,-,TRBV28,TGTGCCAGCAGTTTAGGAACGGGTTGTGAAGCTTTCTTT,CASSLGTGCEAFF
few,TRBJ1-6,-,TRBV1,TGCACCAGCAGCCATTATCGACAGGGGGCGAATTCACCCCTCCACTTT,CTSSHYRQGANSPLHF
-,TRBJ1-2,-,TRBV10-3,TGTGCCATCAGTGAGTCGGATCGGGGGGCCGGTGGCTACACCTTC,CAISESDRGAGGYTF
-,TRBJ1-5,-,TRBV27,TGTGCCAGCAGTTTATCAAGGAGAAGCAATCAGCCCCAGCATTTT,CASSLSRRSNQPQHF
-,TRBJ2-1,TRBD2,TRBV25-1,TGTGCCAGCCGTGAGGGGACTAGCGGGAGAGCCTACAATGAGCAGTTCTTC,CASREGTSGRAYNEQFF
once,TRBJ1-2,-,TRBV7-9,TGTGCCAGCAGCTTAGATTCAGGTCATGGCTACACCTTC,CASSLDSGHGYTF
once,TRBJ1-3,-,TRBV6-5,TGTGCCAGCAGTTCCTACAGCGGAAACACCATATATTTT,CASSSYSGNTIYF
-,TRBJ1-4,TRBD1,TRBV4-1,TGCGCCAGCAGCCCAAGACAGGGACGGGAAAAACTGTTTTTT,CASSPRQGREKLFF
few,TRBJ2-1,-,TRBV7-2,TGTGCCAGCAGCTTACTTAGCGGTTCCTACAATGAGCAGTTCTTC,CASSLLSGSYNEQFF
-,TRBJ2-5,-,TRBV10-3,TGTGCCATTGCCCTGGAGGAAGAGACCCAGTACTTC,CAIALEEETQYF
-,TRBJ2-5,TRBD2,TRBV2,TGTGCCAGCAGCCCGGGACTAGCGGGGGCCCAAGAGACCCAGTACTTC,CASSPGLAGAQETQYF
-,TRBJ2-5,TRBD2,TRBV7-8,TGTGCCAGCAGCTCCGACCTTATAGCGGGAGGGTGGGAGACCCAGTACTTC,CASSSDLIAGGWETQYF
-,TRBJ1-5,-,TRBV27,TGTGCCAGCAGTTTGTTAGGGGGTAATCAGCCCCAGCATTTT,CASSLLGGNQPQHF
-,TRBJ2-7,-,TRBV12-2,TGTGCAAGTCGCTTAGCGCTAGCGGTATGGTCCTACGAGCAGTACTTC,CASRLALAVWSYEQYF
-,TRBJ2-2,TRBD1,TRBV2,TGTGCCAACCGGGACAGGAACACCGGGGAGCTGTTTTTT,CANRDRNTGELFF
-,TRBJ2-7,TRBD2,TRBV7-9,TGTTCCAGCAGCCTTCAACTAGCGGGAGTCTCCCACGAGCAGTACTTC,CSSSLQLAGVSHEQYF
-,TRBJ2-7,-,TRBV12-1,TGTGCCAGCAGCTCAAACGGGAGGGACTACGAGCAGTACTTC,CASSSNGRDYEQYF
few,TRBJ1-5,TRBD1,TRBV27,TGTGCCAGCGAGACCGACAGGGGGCATGGTCAGCCCCAGCATTTT,CASETDRGHGQPQHF
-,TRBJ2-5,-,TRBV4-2,TGTGCCAGCAGCCAAGGAGGACCAGGGAGGCAAGAGACCCAGTACTTC,CASSQGGPGRQETQYF
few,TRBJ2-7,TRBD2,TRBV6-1,TGTGCCAGCAGTATCCGCGGGGGGTGGAACGAGCAGTACTTC,CASSIRGGWNEQYF
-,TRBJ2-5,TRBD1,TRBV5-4,TGTGCCAGCAGCATCCAGACAGGGCGCCAAGAGACCCAGTACTTC,CASSIQTGRQETQYF
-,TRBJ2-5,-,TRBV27,TGTGCCAGCAGTTTAGCCTCGGGCAGGGTAGGAGAGACCCAGTACTTC,CASSLASGRVGETQYF
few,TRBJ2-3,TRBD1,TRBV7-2,TGTGCCAGCAGCTACAGGGGGGCCCATACGCAGTATTTT,CASSYRGAHTQYF
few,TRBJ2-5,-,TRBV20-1,TGCAGTGCTAGGATCGGGGAGACCCAGTACTTC,CSARIGETQYF
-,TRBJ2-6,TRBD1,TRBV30,TGTGCCTGGGACAGGGGTAGGGCCAACGTCCTGACTTTC,CAWDRGRANVLTF
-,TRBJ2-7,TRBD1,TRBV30,TGTGCCTGGAGTGAAACCGGGACAGGGTGGCACGAGCAGTACTTC,CAWSETGTGWHEQYF
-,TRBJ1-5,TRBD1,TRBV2,TGTTCCAGCAGGACCGGGACAGGGGGCCTTCAGCCCCAGCATTTT,CSSRTGTGGLQPQHF
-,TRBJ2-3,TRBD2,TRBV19,TGTGCCAGTCTCGACGGGGGGGCCAAAGATACGCAGTATTTT,CASLDGGAKDTQYF
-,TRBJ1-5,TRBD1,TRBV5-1,TGCGCCAGCAGTCCGACAGGGGGTGGCAATCAGCCCCAGCATTTT,CASSPTGGGNQPQHF
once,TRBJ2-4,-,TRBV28,TGTGCCAGCAGTTTCTCACAGGTACACATTCAGTACTTC,CASSFSQVHIQYF
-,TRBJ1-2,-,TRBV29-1,TGCAGCGTCCTGCAGGGGAGTCAGTCTAACTATGGCTACACCTTC,CSVLQGSQSNYGYTF